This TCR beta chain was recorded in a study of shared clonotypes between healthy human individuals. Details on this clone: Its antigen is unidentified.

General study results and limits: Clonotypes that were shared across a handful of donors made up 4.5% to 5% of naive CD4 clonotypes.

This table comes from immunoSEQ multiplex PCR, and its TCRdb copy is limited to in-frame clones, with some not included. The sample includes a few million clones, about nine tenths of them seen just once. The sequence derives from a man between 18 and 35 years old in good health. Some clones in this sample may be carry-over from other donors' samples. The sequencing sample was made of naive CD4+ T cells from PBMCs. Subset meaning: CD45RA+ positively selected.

CDR3 sequence: CASSPTTDGDTEAFF. CDR3 in DNA: TGTGCCAGCTCACCAACAACAGACGGAGACACTGAAGCTTTCTTT. The chain combines TRBV18 with TRBJ1-1; D gene uncertain. V lost 2 bases and J 3 bases, leaving 13 bases between the germline ends. Germline lookup yields CDR1 KGHSH and CDR2 LQKENI. The CDR3 runs to 15 residues.